This TCR beta chain stems from a study of T cell responses to AZD1222 COVID-19 vaccine. Findings of the study overall: With dominance at 160-218 and 743-854, vaccine-associated CD4 TCRs spanned spike. Repertoires were collected only later (after the peak T cell response had occurred). The study identified only 6 or 7 AZD1222 recipients as seropositive at baseline. Clonal diversity was possibly underestimated; the donors were predominantly white British and more often female.

The V and J ends lost 0 bases and 0 bases respectively, with 9 bases between them. The CDR3 has 15 residues. The germline V gene has CDR1 SGDLS and CDR2 YYNGEE. Clones were sequenced by immunoSEQ multiplex PCR, and TCRdb holds only the in-frame ones, with some missing. This sample yields about 160,000 clones, of which over 75% are seen a single time; over 4% belongs to the top ten. About this clone itself: Antigen specificity is unknown. The same CDR3 is also encoded by other DNA sequences in this sample.

This clonotype was obtained from an adult who received the AZD1222 COVID-19 vaccine. Sequences were derived from peripheral blood, sampled 28 days after the second AZD1222 dose. The V gene is TRBV9, the J gene TRBJ1-1; tentative D call: TRBD1 (5 bases). CDR3 sequence reads: CASSVGGAVNTEAFF. As DNA, the CDR3 is TGTGCCAGCAGCGTAGGTGGGGCGGTGAACACTGAAGCTTTCTTT. The complete variable domain, with remaining parts taken from reference TRBV9 and TRBJ1-1, reads DSGVTQTPKHLITATGQRVTLRCSPRSGDLSVYWYQQSLDQGLQFLIQYYNGEERAKGNILERFSAQQFPDLHSELNLSSLELGDSALYFCASSVGGAVNTEAFFGQGTRLTVV.